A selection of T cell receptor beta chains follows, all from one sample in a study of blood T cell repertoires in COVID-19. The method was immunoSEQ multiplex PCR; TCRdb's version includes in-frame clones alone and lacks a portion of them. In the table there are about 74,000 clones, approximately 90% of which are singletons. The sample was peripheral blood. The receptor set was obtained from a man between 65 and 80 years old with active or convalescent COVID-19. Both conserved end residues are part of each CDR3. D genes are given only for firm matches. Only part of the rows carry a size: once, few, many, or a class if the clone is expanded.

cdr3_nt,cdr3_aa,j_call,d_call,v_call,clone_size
TGTGCCAGCAGTTCCAACTACTCTCCCTACGAGCAGTACTTC,CASSSNYSPYEQYF,TRBJ2-7,-,TRBV7-9,-
TGTGCCAGCAGTCCCTCTGACTCTCGGGCCAACGTCCTGACTTTC,CASSPSDSRANVLTF,TRBJ2-6,-,TRBV27,once
TGTGCCAGCAGTGCCCGGACAGGGGATGAAAAACTGTTTTTT,CASSARTGDEKLFF,TRBJ1-4,TRBD1,TRBV2,-
TGTGCCATGGGACAGGCCCGCGCTGCCTACGAGCAGTACTTC,CAMGQARAAYEQYF,TRBJ2-7,TRBD1,TRBV10-3,-
TGTGCCAGCAGCGTAGGGAGAACAGGGAGAGAGACCCAGTACTTC,CASSVGRTGRETQYF,TRBJ2-5,-,TRBV9,-
TGTGCCAGCTCACCAGTTGGACAAATTTACAATGAGCAGTTCTTC,CASSPVGQIYNEQFF,TRBJ2-1,-,TRBV18,-
TGTGCCAGCAGCTTAGCGGCTCAGGGGCCTGCCGGGGAGCTGTTTTTT,CASSLAAQGPAGELFF,TRBJ2-2,-,TRBV7-6,few
TGTGCCAGTATGGGCAGGGAGGGTAGCTATGGCTACACCTTC,CASMGREGSYGYTF,TRBJ1-2,-,TRBV19,-
TGTGCCAGTAGTCGGACTAGCGGGGGAACGCTTCTAGATACGCAGTATTTT,CASSRTSGGTLLDTQYF,TRBJ2-3,TRBD2,TRBV19,-
TGTGCCAGCTCGTCAACAGGGTTGGAAAATTCACCCCTCCACTTT,CASSSTGLENSPLHF,TRBJ1-6,-,TRBV18,-
TGTGCCATCAGTGAGTCGTCGAACCAACTACAGGGGTACCGTGAAAAACTGTTTTTT,CAISESSNQLQGYREKLFF,TRBJ1-4,TRBD1,TRBV10-3,-
TGTGCCAGCTCACCAGGGAGGAGGTACAATGAGCAGTTCTTC,CASSPGRRYNEQFF,TRBJ2-1,-,TRBV18,-
TGTGCCAGCAGGGCCAGGTTTCTTAACTATGGCTACACCTTC,CASRARFLNYGYTF,TRBJ1-2,-,TRBV2,-
TGTGCCAGCAGCTTAGAAGTAGGCGGATACTATGGCTACACCTTC,CASSLEVGGYYGYTF,TRBJ1-2,-,TRBV7-6,-
TGTGCCAGCAGCTTCCGGGACACCAATTACGAGCAGTACTTC,CASSFRDTNYEQYF,TRBJ2-7,-,TRBV5-5,-
TGCGCCAGCAGCCCCGGCGGGACTAGCGGGAAACGGGGTGAGCAGTTCTTC,CASSPGGTSGKRGEQFF,TRBJ2-1,TRBD2,TRBV5-1,-
TGTGCCAGCAGCTTAGGACTAGCGGGTTACAATGAGCAGTTCTTC,CASSLGLAGYNEQFF,TRBJ2-1,TRBD2,TRBV11-2,-
TGTGCCAGCAGCTTAAGGGGTGGGGATGAAAAACTGTTTTTT,CASSLRGGDEKLFF,TRBJ1-4,-,TRBV7-9,-
TGTGCCAGCAGCTTCCCCCGGGAGGCCTCCTACGAGCAGTACTTC,CASSFPREASYEQYF,TRBJ2-7,TRBD2,TRBV7-9,-
TGCGCCAGCAGCTTGGACCCGGGACTCGAAAACACCATATATTTT,CASSLDPGLENTIYF,TRBJ1-3,-,TRBV5-1,-
TGTGCCAGTAGTATGGCCCTAGCGGGAGTTTACGAGCAGTACTTC,CASSMALAGVYEQYF,TRBJ2-7,TRBD2,TRBV19,-
TGTGCCAGCAGTCCCCGACGGACTTGGGGTTCAACTAATGAAAAACTGTTTTTT,CASSPRRTWGSTNEKLFF,TRBJ1-4,-,TRBV6-6,-
TGTGCCAGCAGCGCCTCCGGGACAGGGAATGAAAAACTGTTTTTT,CASSASGTGNEKLFF,TRBJ1-4,TRBD1,TRBV5-4,-
TGCGCCAGCAGCAGGACTAGCGGGGGGCCCTTAGGAGAGCAGTACTTC,CASSRTSGGPLGEQYF,TRBJ2-7,TRBD2,TRBV5-1,-
TGCAGTGCTACAGGGCCTCCTGAAGCTTTCTTT,CSATGPPEAFF,TRBJ1-1,-,TRBV20-1,-
TGTGCCAGCTCGACCCGAACCGGGACACCAGCGAGCGAGCAGTACTTC,CASSTRTGTPASEQYF,TRBJ2-7,-,TRBV27,-
TGTGCCAGCAGCCCCCCCCGCAACACTACGGTCGGCTGCGAGCAGTACTTC,CASSPPRNTTVGCEQYF,TRBJ2-7,-,TRBV7-3,-
TGTGCCAGCAGCCAAGATCCAGCTAGCGGGGACAATGAGCAGTTCTTC,CASSQDPASGDNEQFF,TRBJ2-1,TRBD2,TRBV4-2,few
TGCGCCAGCAGCTTGGGAGCGGTCAATGAGCAGTTCTTC,CASSLGAVNEQFF,TRBJ2-1,-,TRBV5-1,-
TGTGCCAGCAGTTACAATAGAGAGACCCAGTACTTC,CASSYNRETQYF,TRBJ2-5,-,TRBV6-5,-
TGTGCCAGCAGTCATGCCGGGACTAGCGGTCGTCTAAGCTCCTACGAGCAGTACTTC,CASSHAGTSGRLSSYEQYF,TRBJ2-7,TRBD2,TRBV6-6,-
TGTGCCTGGAGTTTGGGCCCCGGGAGGACCGGGGAGCTGTTTTTT,CAWSLGPGRTGELFF,TRBJ2-2,TRBD2,TRBV30,-
TGTGCCAGCAGCCCCCCGGGCAGGGGCATTGGCTACACCTTC,CASSPPGRGIGYTF,TRBJ1-2,-,TRBV25-1,-
TGTGCCAGCAGTTACTCGAGTGGTCAGGGAACCGGGGAGCTGTTTTTT,CASSYSSGQGTGELFF,TRBJ2-2,-,TRBV6-5,-
TGTGCCAGCAGTTTCCGGGAGGGAGGGTCCTACGAGCAGTACTTC,CASSFREGGSYEQYF,TRBJ2-7,TRBD2,TRBV27,-
TGTGCCAGCAGTGAAGCTCCGGGGAGAGGGACCCAGCATTTT,CASSEAPGRGTQHF,TRBJ1-5,-,TRBV6-1,-
TGTGCCACAGGGGACGGTACCTCTGGAAACACCATATATTTT,CATGDGTSGNTIYF,TRBJ1-3,-,TRBV10-3,-
TGTGCCAGCTCTAGCGGGAGGGGAGACAATGAGCAGTTCTTC,CASSSGRGDNEQFF,TRBJ2-1,TRBD2,TRBV2,-